Below, 2 T cell receptor beta chains from the same sample are listed, as sequenced in a study of T-cell reconstitution after alpha-beta-depleted transplantation in children. TCRbeta library preparation incorporated unique molecular identifiers. MiXCR was run by TCRdb on the PCR reads, yielding one entry per CDR3 protein. The data hold under 300,000 distinct CDR3 sequences, with about 8.8% observed a single time. Specimen: PBMCs from the stem cell graft donor, collected from the stem cell graft. These receptors were taken from a human donor who donated a stem cell graft to a child with SCID.

The J gene is TRBJ2-1, the V gene TRBV29-1; a possible D gene is TRBD2 (6 bases). Germline CDR1 is SQVTM and CDR2 is ANQGSEA. Trimming took off 3 bases at V and 6 bases at J, with 15 bases between the two ends. This CDR3 comprises 14 residues. CDR3 loop: CSVEIGWRGNEQFF. As DNA, the CDR3 is TGCAGCGTTGAGATCGGTTGGAGGGGCAATGAGCAGTTCTTC.

This clonotype has more than one count but fewer than ten. The DNA for the CDR3 is TGTGCCAGCAGCCTAACCCTCGGCGGGGCTCACACTGAAGCTTTCTTT. The encoded protein is CASSLTLGGAHTEAFF. V gene TRBV7-9 combines with J gene TRBJ1-1, with a tentative D call TRBD1 (5 bases). CDR1 and CDR2 (germline): SEHNR, FQNEAQ (reference sequence). Trimming removed 5 bases from V and 3 bases from J, with 19 bases in between. The CDR3 contains 16 residues.